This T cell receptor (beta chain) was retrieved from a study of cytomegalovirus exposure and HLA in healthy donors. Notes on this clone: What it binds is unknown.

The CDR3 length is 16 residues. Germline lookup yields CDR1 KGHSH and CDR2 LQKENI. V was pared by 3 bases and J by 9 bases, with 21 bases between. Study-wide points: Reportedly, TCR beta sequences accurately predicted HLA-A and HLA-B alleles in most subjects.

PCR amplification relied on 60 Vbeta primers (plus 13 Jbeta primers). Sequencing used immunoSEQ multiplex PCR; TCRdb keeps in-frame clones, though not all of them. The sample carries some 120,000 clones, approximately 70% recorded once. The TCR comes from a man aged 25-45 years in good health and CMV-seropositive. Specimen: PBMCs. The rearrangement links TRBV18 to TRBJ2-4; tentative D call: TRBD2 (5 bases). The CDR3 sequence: CASSPPGLAHPAIQYF. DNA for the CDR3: TGTGCCAGCTCACCTCCAGGACTGGCCCACCCGGCCATTCAGTACTTC.